This T cell receptor (beta chain) was recovered during a study of T cell clonality in common variable immunodeficiency. General study points: In common variable immunodeficiency, TCR beta chains reportedly carried fewer deletions and N-nucleotide insertions.

This clone has a count of ten or more. Its cognate antigen is unknown. Read coverage stops 3 residues before the CDR3 terminus; the germline J gene supplies the remainder. Assay: immunoSEQ multiplex PCR; the TCRdb copy retains only in-frame clones and omits some. The sample holds about 52,000 clones, and no clone turns up only once. Trimming cost V 4 bases and J 3 bases, with 2 bases left between them. This CDR3 has 11 residues. CDR1 is MNHNS, CDR2 SASEGT, per germline. The sequencing sample was made of peripheral blood mononuclear cells. The clonotype originates from a person aged 18 to 69 in good health. J is TRBJ2-3 and V is TRBV6-1; no reliable D call. The sequenced CDR3 bases are TGTGCCAGCAGTGTAACAGATACG. It translates to CASSVTDT. The whole CDR3 reads CASSVTDTQYF.